One and the same sample provided the 25 T cell receptor beta chains below, sequenced in a study of blood T cell repertoires in COVID-19. Profiled with immunoSEQ multiplex PCR; TCRdb holds only in-frame clones, not every one. The sample has about 240,000 clones, 75% to 90% seen once. Sequencing input: peripheral blood. These receptors all come from a man aged 55 to 69 who had recovered from COVID-19.

This clone has a handful of counts. V is TRBV2 and J is TRBJ1-1, with 9 bases matching TRBD1. Germline V gene data show CDR1 as SNHLY and CDR2 as FYNNEI. The CDR3 is made up of 14 amino acids. After removal of 4 bases from V and 1 base from J, the junction contained 1 base not matched to a gene. The CDR3 DNA reads TGTGCCAGCAGTGGGGGACAGGGGAACACTGAAGCTTTCTTT. The encoded protein is CASSGGQGNTEAFF.

V usage is TRBV5-1 and J usage is TRBJ2-7; 9 bases align to TRBD2. V lost 6 bases to trimming and J lost 2 bases; unmatched junction nucleotides: 3. Germline values: CDR1 SGHRS, CDR2 YFSETQ. The CDR3 length is 13 residues. In DNA, the CDR3 is TGCGCCAGCAACCTAGCGGGGACCTACGAGCAGTACTTC. Translating gives CASNLAGTYEQYF. The full variable domain, rest sourced from reference TRBV5-1 and TRBJ2-7, is KAGVTQTPRYLIKTRGQQVTLSCSPISGHRSVSWYQQTPGQGLQFLFEYFSETQRNKGNFPGRFSGRQFSNSRSEMNVSTLELGDSALYLCASNLAGTYEQYFGPGTRLTVT.

The rearrangement joins TRBV18 to TRBJ1-5; maybe TRBD1 (6 bases). Between the trimmed V and J ends, which lost 5 bases and 4 bases, there was a span of 18 bases. Germline V gene sequence: CDR1 KGHSH, CDR2 LQKENI. This CDR3 contains 16 residues. The CDR3 coding sequence is TGTGCCAGCTCATCCGAGCGCGGGGGCTGGAATCAGCCCCAGCATTTT. It is translated as CASSSERGGWNQPQHF.

The chain links TRBV5-1 to TRBJ1-1; 7 nucleotides agree with TRBD1. The length of the CDR3 is 14 residues. Germline assignment: CDR1 SGHRS and CDR2 YFSETQ. The trim removed 2 bases at V and 7 bases at J, leaving 8 bases unmatched. The CDR3 nucleotides read TGCGCCAGCAGCTTAAACCGGGACAGCTTTGAAGCTTTCTTT. Residues: CASSLNRDSFEAFF.

The chain carries TRBV9 and TRBJ1-5, with 7 bases that match TRBD1. The CDR3 contains 15 residues. The ends lost 0 bases at V and 7 bases at J; junction bases unmatched: 7. Germline V gives CDR1 SGDLS, CDR2 YYNGEE. The CDR3 protein is CASSVDGGGRQPQHF. CDR3 bases: TGTGCCAGCAGCGTAGACGGAGGGGGCAGACAGCCCCAGCATTTT.

This chain joins TRBV6-5 and TRBJ1-4; TRBD1 matches at 8 bases. J gave up 7 bases and V 2 bases, and 9 bases lay outside the gene matches. CDR3 size: 16 residues. Germline V lookup: CDR1 MNHEY, CDR2 SVGAGI. The CDR3 DNA is TGTGCCAGCAGTTACATGACAGGGGAGGTCGGTGAAAAACTGTTTTTT. It translates to CASSYMTGEVGEKLFF.

The rearrangement links TRBV6-5 to TRBJ2-3; a possible D gene is TRBD2 (6 bases). The CDR3 contains 14 residues. Germline V CDR1 and CDR2: MNHEY, SVGAGI. The V end lost 6 bases, the J end lost 2 bases, and 12 bases lay between the germline ends. The CDR3 DNA is TGTGCCAGCAGGCGGGGTATCAACACAGATACGCAGTATTTT. This encodes CASRRGINTDTQYF.

The chain links TRBV3-1 (or the pseudogene TRBV3-2) to TRBJ2-3, with 13 bases aligning to TRBD2. The CDR3 loop spans 16 amino acids. The germline gives CDR1 LGHDT, CDR2 YNNKEL (reference sequence). Germline trimming cut 6 bases from V and 2 bases from J; bases unmatched to any gene: 5. In DNA, the CDR3 is TGTGCCAGCAGACCACTAGCGGGGGGGATCACAGATACGCAGTATTTT. Amino acids: CASRPLAGGITDTQYF.

The chain has TRBV27 and TRBJ1-5; D ambiguous. Trimming removed 5 bases at V and 2 bases at J, with 25 bases between. The CDR3 is 19 amino acids. Germline-derived CDR1 and CDR2 are MNHEY and SMNVEV (reference sequence). CDR3 residues: CASSLTPPLGPGGNQPQHF. CDR3 DNA sequence: TGTGCCAGCAGTCTTACTCCGCCTTTGGGCCCAGGCGGCAATCAGCCCCAGCATTTT.

V and J are TRBV24-1 and TRBJ1-1, with TRBD1 matching 9 bases. Germline trimming cut 4 bases from V and 4 bases from J; bases unmatched to any gene: 15. This CDR3 contains 18 residues. Per germline, CDR1 KGHDR and CDR2 SFDVKD. CDR3 sequence (DNA): TGTGCCACCAGTGACAGTACTGCCGGGACAGGGTTTGGCACTGAAGCTTTCTTT. Its translation is CATSDSTAGTGFGTEAFF.

The J gene is TRBJ2-5, the V gene TRBV5-6; perhaps TRBD2 as D (6 bases). The CDR3 is 13 amino acids. V was cut by 4 bases and J by 3 bases, with 10 bases left in between. Germline CDR1 SGHDT, CDR2 YYEEEE. The CDR3 coding sequence is TGTGCCAGCAGCCCGACTAGTGAAGAGACCCAGTACTTC. It specifies CASSPTSEETQYF.

V gene TRBV5-1 combines with J gene TRBJ1-6; no firm D call. The CDR3 is 14 amino acids. Germline CDR1 SGHRS, CDR2 YFSETQ. V lost 4 bases, J lost 10 bases, and 15 bases lay in between. Here the CDR3 reads CASSADSNGSPLHF. CDR3 in DNA: TGCGCCAGCAGCGCGGACTCCAACGGCTCACCCCTCCACTTT.

V usage is TRBV5-4 and J usage is TRBJ2-7; 7 bases match TRBD1. In germline, CDR1 is SGHNT, CDR2 YYREEE (reference sequence). The V and J ends lost 2 bases and 3 bases, in that order; junction bases with no gene match: 8. This CDR3 contains 15 residues. The CDR3 nucleotides are TGTGCCAGCAGCTTACAGGGGAGCGGATTCTACGAGCAGTACTTC. Its protein is CASSLQGSGFYEQYF. The full variable domain, in which reference TRBV5-4 and TRBJ2-7 provide the parts outside the CDR3, is ETGVTQSPTHLIKTRGQQVTLRCSSQSGHNTVSWYQQALGQGPQFIFQYYREEENGRGNFPPRFSGLQFPNYSSELNVNALELDDSALYLCASSLQGSGFYEQYFGPGTRLTVT.

The genes are TRBV25-1 and TRBJ2-3; tentatively, D is TRBD1 (6 bases). This CDR3 region has 14 residues. V was shortened by 7 bases and J by 0 bases, with 11 bases between the two germline ends. Germline lookup yields CDR1 MGHDK and CDR2 SYGVNS. CDR3 nucleotide sequence: TGTGCCAGCAATCAGGGGCTCAGCACAGATACGCAGTATTTT. Translated, it gives CASNQGLSTDTQYF. Combining the CDR3 with reference TRBV25-1 and TRBJ2-3 gives the whole variable domain EADIYQTPRYLVIGTGKKITLECSQTMGHDKMYWYQQDPGMELHLIHYSYGVNSTEKGDLSSESTVSRIRTEHFPLTLESARPSHTSQYLCASNQGLSTDTQYFGPGTRLTVL.

The chain has TRBV24-1 and TRBJ2-5; D is unresolved. This CDR3 is built from 13 residues. The V end was cut by 3 bases, the J end by 4 bases, with 8 bases between. CDR1 is KGHDR and CDR2 is SFDVKD in the germline V gene. The CDR3 DNA is TGTGCCACCAGTGATCCCCTTCCAGAGACCCAGTACTTC. As protein: CATSDPLPETQYF.

This clone was seen more than once but under ten times. The V and J genes are TRBV5-4 and TRBJ2-1, with D maybe TRBD2 (5 bases). CDR1 and CDR2 from the germline V gene are SGHNT and YYREEE (reference sequence). Trimming shortened V by 4 bases and J by 0 bases, and 11 bases separated the two germline ends. This CDR3 is 15 amino acids long. CDR3 residues: CASSPEASSYNEQFF. CDR3 nucleotide sequence: TGTGCCAGCAGCCCGGAGGCGTCCTCCTACAATGAGCAGTTCTTC.

The chain employs TRBV19 and TRBJ2-2; D may be TRBD2 (6 bases). The V end was cut by 3 bases, the J end by 6 bases, with 14 bases between. This CDR3 has 15 amino acids. Germline V gives CDR1 LNHDA, CDR2 SQIVND (reference sequence). CDR3 region: CASSITDYSAGELFF. The CDR3 coding sequence is TGTGCCAGTAGTATCACGGACTATTCAGCCGGGGAGCTGTTTTTT.

V usage is TRBV6-5 and J usage is TRBJ1-5; D is unclear. Germline V lookup: CDR1 MNHEY, CDR2 SVGAGI. The CDR3 is 13 residues long. V was shortened by 8 bases and J by 5 bases, with 13 bases between the two germline ends. CDR3 coding DNA: TGTGCCAGCCGCCTTCAAATAGATCAGCCCCAGCATTTT. Translation gives CASRLQIDQPQHF.

The chain couples TRBV5-1 to TRBJ2-2; D not resolved. Deletions cut 3 bases from V and 4 bases from J, with 10 bases between. The length of the CDR3 is 14 residues. Germline CDR1 is SGHRS and CDR2 is YFSETQ. Here the CDR3 reads CASSSNTVTGELFF. The CDR3 nucleotides are TGCGCCAGCAGCTCCAACACAGTCACCGGGGAGCTGTTTTTT.

The rearrangement joins TRBV29-1 to TRBJ1-2, with a possible D match to TRBD1 (5 bases). Looked up from germline, CDR1 is SQVTM and CDR2 is ANQGSEA. The CDR3 has 12 amino acids. Trimming removed 4 bases at V and 0 bases at J, with 6 bases between. The CDR3 sequence is CSVGTTNYGYTF. The CDR3 coding sequence is TGCAGCGTTGGGACAACTAACTATGGCTACACCTTC. Looking up the rest from reference TRBV29-1 and TRBJ1-2 gives the full variable domain: SAVISQKPSRDICQRGTSLTIQCQVDSQVTMMFWYRQQPGQSLTLIATANQGSEATYESGFVIDKFPISRPNLTFSTLTVSNMSPEDSSIYLCSVGTTNYGYTFGSGTRLTVV.

This rearrangement joins TRBV3-1 (or the pseudogene TRBV3-2) to TRBJ2-4; the D gene is possibly TRBD2 (6 bases). The CDR3 is made up of 17 amino acids. V was trimmed by 1 base and J by 0 bases, leaving 13 bases between them. CDR1 LGHDT and CDR2 YNNKEL come from the germline V gene (reference sequence). Here the CDR3 DNA reads TGTGCCAGCAGCCAAGCCTCGGGGGTGCTAGCCAAAAACATTCAGTACTTC. It is translated as CASSQASGVLAKNIQYF.

The chain carries TRBV7-9 and TRBJ2-6; TRBD1 agrees at 7 bases. CDR1 is SEHNR and CDR2 is FQNEAQ in the germline V gene (reference sequence). The CDR3 length is 19 residues. Trimming at V came to 0 bases and at J to 0 bases, leaving 8 bases not matched to a gene. The CDR3 protein is CASSLAFQGVLSGANVLTF. In nucleotides, the CDR3 is TGTGCCAGCAGCTTAGCATTTCAGGGGGTCCTCTCTGGGGCCAACGTCCTGACTTTC.

The J gene is TRBJ1-2, the V gene TRBV6-1; 10 nucleotides line up with TRBD1. V was clipped by 2 bases and J by 5 bases; unmatched bases: 8. Germline V gene sequence: CDR1 MNHNS, CDR2 SASEGT. The CDR3 totals 16 residues. Here the CDR3 reads CASSELGQGSSYGYTF. For the CDR3, the DNA is TGTGCCAGCAGTGAATTGGGACAGGGGAGCTCGTATGGCTACACCTTC.

The CDR3 spells CASSPGQGAMNTEAFF. Here the CDR3 DNA reads TGTGCCAGCAGCCCGGGTCAGGGGGCCATGAACACTGAAGCTTTCTTT. V gene TRBV4-2 combines with J gene TRBJ1-1; 8 bases match TRBD1. J was trimmed by 0 bases and V by 4 bases; bases with no gene match: 7. Germline-derived CDR1 and CDR2 are LGHNA and YNFKEQ. The CDR3 runs to 16 residues.

The chain combines TRBV24-1 with TRBJ2-3, with TRBD1 as a possible D gene (5 bases). The CDR3 is 13 amino acids. The germline CDR1 and CDR2 sequences are KGHDR and SFDVKD. The ends were cut back, 8 bases at V and 4 bases at J, with 12 bases in the middle. CDR3 coding DNA: TGTGCCACCAAAGGGGCCATCGCAGATACGCAGTATTTT. Translation gives CATKGAIADTQYF.